The 13 T cell receptor beta chains given below trace back to one sample, sequenced in a study of blood T cells in healthy people across ages. Combining a sample-barcoded 5' primer with a J-beta primer mix, a second PCR ran for about 6 to 11 cycles. TCRdb re-analysed the 5' RACE reads in MiXCR, keeping a single row per CDR3 protein. This repertoire shows more than 800,000 distinct CDR3 sequences, 25% to 35% found once; its top ten account for roughly 17%. Sequencing was done on a sample of blood. The receptor set was obtained from a woman of 80 years or more in good health.

The chain employs TRBV4-2 and TRBJ2-5; 8 positions match TRBD2. Losses at the gene ends were 6 bases for V and 5 bases for J; bases not matched to a gene: 14. The CDR3 contains 16 residues. The germline V gene has CDR1 LGHNA and CDR2 YNFKEQ. The CDR3 spells CASRPAGDLKRETQYF. DNA for the CDR3: TGTGCCAGCAGACCAGCGGGAGACCTCAAGAGGGAGACCCAGTACTTC.

The V gene is TRBV10-3, the J gene TRBJ1-2; TRBD1 is a possible D gene (5 bases). Germline CDR1 and CDR2: ENHRY and SYGVKD. The CDR3 spans 14 residues. The V end was cut by 3 bases, the J end by 4 bases, with 12 bases between. The CDR3 DNA reads TGTGCCATCAGTGATCCCGACAGTCCCTATGGCTACACCTTC. Its translation: CAISDPDSPYGYTF.

This clonotype has a handful of counts. This clone may be a read error of a much larger clone one base away. The gene calls are TRBV20-1 and TRBJ2-1, with 11 bases fitting TRBD2. The J call may be mistaken, given a closer DNA end match to TRBJ2-7. Germline CDR1 is DFQATT and CDR2 is SNEGSKA (reference sequence). The CDR3 is 13 amino acids. The CDR3 bases are TGCAGTGCGCGGACTAGCGGGTACAATGAGCAGTACTTC. It encodes CSARTSGYNEQYF.

This clonotype was seen only a few times. V gene TRBV12-3 or TRBV12-4 combines with J gene TRBJ1-5, with 8 nucleotides matching TRBD1. V gave up 2 bases and J gave up 6 bases; unmatched junction bases: 3. There are 14 residues in the CDR3. The CDR3 sequence is CASSLQGAIQPQHF. CDR3 DNA sequence: TGTGCCAGCAGTTTACAGGGGGCTATTCAGCCCCAGCATTTT.

This clonotype was seen many times. J is TRBJ2-3 and V is TRBV28, with D hard to call. The germline CDR1 and CDR2 sequences are MDHEN and SYDVKM. V was cut by 4 bases and J by 4 bases, with 15 bases left in between. CDR3 length equals 15 residues. The CDR3 bases are TGTGCCAGCAGTTCCCCGGGTACTGGCGCAGATACGCAGTATTTT. This codes for CASSSPGTGADTQYF.

In regard to this clonotype: A much larger clone differs by one base, so this may be a read error. The chain employs TRBV7-9 and TRBJ1-2; a possible D gene is TRBD1 (6 bases). V was shortened by 8 bases and J by 7 bases, with 14 bases between the two germline ends. The CDR3 is made up of 12 amino acids. CDR1 and CDR2 from the germline V gene are SEHNR and FQNEAQ (reference sequence). The CDR3 coding sequence is TGTGCCAGCGGCTACAGGGAGCGTGGCTACACCTTC. As protein: CASGYRERGYTF.

This clonotype was counted at least ten times. CDR3 in amino acids: CASGLGQQETQYF. The DNA of the CDR3 is TGTGCTAGTGGTTTAGGGCAGCAAGAGACCCAGTACTTC. V usage is TRBV12-5 and J usage is TRBJ2-5, with D uncertain. The CDR3 length is 13 residues. CDR1 is LGHNT, CDR2 FRNRAP, per germline. The germline V and J ends were trimmed by 3 bases and 2 bases, with 7 bases remaining between them.

In regard to this clonotype: The junction shows a germline mismatch at one end, possibly a read error. The chain has TRBV9 and TRBJ2-5, with 8 bases aligning to TRBD2. The CDR3 spans 13 residues. The germline CDR1 and CDR2 sequences are SGDLS and YYNGEE. The CDR3 loop is CTSSVGLAGTQYF. In DNA form, the CDR3 reads TGTACCAGCAGCGTCGGACTAGCAGGGACCCAGTACTTC. The whole variable domain, filled in from reference TRBV9 and TRBJ2-5, reads DSGVTQTPKHLITATGQRVTLRCSPRSGDLSVYWYQQSLDQGLQFLIQYYNGEERAKGNILERFSAQQFPDLHSELNLSSLELGDSALYFCTSSVGLAGTQYFGPGTRLLVL.

On this clonotype itself: One end of the junction fails to match germline, which may point to a read error. V gene TRBV12-3 or TRBV12-4 combines with J gene TRBJ2-3, with TRBD2 matching 10 bases. This CDR3 region has 16 residues. In nucleotides, the CDR3 is TGTGCCAGCAGTTTGAGAGCGGGGGGGAGCACAGATGCGCAGTATTTT. Translating gives CASSLRAGGSTDAQYF.

This clonotype was seen a handful of times. CDR3 sequence (DNA): TGCAGTGCTACGTACGCAACTGGGGCCAACGTCCTGACTTTC. This translates into CSATYATGANVLTF. The V gene is TRBV20-1, the J gene TRBJ2-6; D is unclear. V was pared by 4 bases and J by 2 bases, with 9 bases between. Per the germline V gene, CDR1 is DFQATT and CDR2 is SNEGSKA (reference sequence). The CDR3 contains 14 residues.

J is TRBJ2-7 and V is TRBV12-3 or TRBV12-4; TRBD1 matches at 9 bases. Unmatched junction bases numbered 8, after V lost 3 bases and J lost 5 bases. CDR3 length: 15 residues. CDR3 nucleotides: TGTGCCAGCAGTTTTCAACAGGGGGCGAAGAACGAGCAGTACTTC. Its protein product is CASSFQQGAKNEQYF.

A word on this clonotype: This may be a read error: a much more frequent sequence differs by one nucleotide. V gene TRBV3-1 combines with J gene TRBJ2-7; a weak D match, TRBD1 (5 bases). Germline loops: CDR1 LGHDT, CDR2 YNNKEL (reference sequence). The CDR3 extends over 13 amino acids. The CDR3: CAGSHQGPYEQYF. DNA for the CDR3: TGTGCCGGCAGCCATCAGGGTCCCTACGAGCAGTACTTC.

The V call is TRBV2, the J call TRBJ1-2; TRBD1 is a possible D gene (5 bases). The CDR3 spans 12 residues. V was shortened by 7 bases and J by 12 bases, with 18 bases between the two germline ends. Germline CDR1 and CDR2: SNHLY and FYNNEI. This CDR3 reads CASTPGPNGHTF. The CDR3 coding sequence is TGTGCCAGCACTCCGGGACCGAACGGCCACACCTTC.